This T cell receptor beta chain was retrieved from a study of T cell repertoires in cytomegalovirus infection. Overall study context: A matching HLA type, together with CMV infection, was signaled by public TCR beta signatures.

Study conclusions and caveats: Individuals carrying CMV plus the relevant HLA were identified by cumulative frequency of public TCR beta families. In two of eight donors, the top clonotype was HLA-C-restricted CMV-specific.

Germline CDR1 and CDR2: MGHRA and YSYEKL. The CDR3 has 14 residues. The germline V and J ends were trimmed by 1 base and 7 bases, with 11 bases remaining between them. TCRdb reprocessed the reads with MiXCR, giving one entry per CDR3 protein. The data hold tens of thousands of distinct CDR3 sequences, with 33% observed a single time. About this clonotype: Its target is unknown.

The sequencing input was PBMCs, sequenced either directly or after in vitro stimulation (not recorded which). The rearrangement joins TRBV4-1 to TRBJ1-5; D remains ambiguous. This receptor was identified in a human donor in good health (CMV status not recorded). Some clones in this sample may be carry-over from other donors' samples. As DNA, the CDR3 is TGCGCCAGCAGCCAAGTGTCAGGAGAGCAGCCCCAGCATTTT. It specifies CASSQVSGEQPQHF.